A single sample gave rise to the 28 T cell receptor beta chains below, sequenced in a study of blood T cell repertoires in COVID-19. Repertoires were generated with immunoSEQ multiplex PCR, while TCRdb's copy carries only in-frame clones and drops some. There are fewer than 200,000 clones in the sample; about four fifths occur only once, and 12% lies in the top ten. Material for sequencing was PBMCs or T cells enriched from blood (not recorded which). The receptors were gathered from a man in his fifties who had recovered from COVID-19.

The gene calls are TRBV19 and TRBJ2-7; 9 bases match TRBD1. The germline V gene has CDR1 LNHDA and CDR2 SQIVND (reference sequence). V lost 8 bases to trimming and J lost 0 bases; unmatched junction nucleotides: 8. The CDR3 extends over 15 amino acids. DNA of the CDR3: TGTGCCAGTTCCGGACAGGGGAAGAGCTCCTACGAGCAGTACTTC. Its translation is CASSGQGKSSYEQYF.

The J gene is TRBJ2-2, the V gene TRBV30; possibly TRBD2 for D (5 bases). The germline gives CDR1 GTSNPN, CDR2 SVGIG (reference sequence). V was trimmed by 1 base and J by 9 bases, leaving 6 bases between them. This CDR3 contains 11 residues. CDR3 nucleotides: TGTGCCTGGAGTGGGGAGCGGGAGCTGTTTTTT. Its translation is CAWSGERELFF.

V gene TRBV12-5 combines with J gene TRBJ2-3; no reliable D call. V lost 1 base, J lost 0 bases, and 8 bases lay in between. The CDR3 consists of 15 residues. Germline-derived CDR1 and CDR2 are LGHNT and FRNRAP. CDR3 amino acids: CASGLDAYSTDTQYF. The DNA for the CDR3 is TGTGCTAGTGGTTTGGATGCGTACAGCACAGATACGCAGTATTTT. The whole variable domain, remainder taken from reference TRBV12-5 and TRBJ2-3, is DARVTQTPRHKVTEMGQEVTMRCQPILGHNTVFWYRQTMMQGLELLAYFRNRAPLDDSGMPKDRFSAEMPDATLATLKIQPSEPRDSAVYFCASGLDAYSTDTQYFGPGTRLTVL.

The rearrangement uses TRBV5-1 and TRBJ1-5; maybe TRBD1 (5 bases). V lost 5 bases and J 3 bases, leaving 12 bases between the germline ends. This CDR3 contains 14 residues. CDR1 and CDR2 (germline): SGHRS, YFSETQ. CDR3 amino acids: CASRASGNNQPQHF. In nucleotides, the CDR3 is TGCGCCAGCAGAGCATCAGGGAACAATCAGCCCCAGCATTTT.

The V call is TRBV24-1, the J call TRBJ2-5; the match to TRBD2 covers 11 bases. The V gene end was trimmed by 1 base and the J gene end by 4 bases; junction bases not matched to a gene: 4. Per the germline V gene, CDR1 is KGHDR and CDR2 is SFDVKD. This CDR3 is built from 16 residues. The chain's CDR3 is CATSDFGTSGRETQYF. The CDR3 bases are TGTGCCACCAGTGATTTTGGGACTAGCGGAAGAGAGACCCAGTACTTC.

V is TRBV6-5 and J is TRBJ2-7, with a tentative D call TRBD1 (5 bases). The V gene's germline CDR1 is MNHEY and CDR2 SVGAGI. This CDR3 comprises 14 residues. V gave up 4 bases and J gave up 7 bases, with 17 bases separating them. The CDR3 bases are TGTGCCAGCAGTTCAAACAGGACCCCGAGGGAGCAGTACTTC. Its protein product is CASSSNRTPREQYF.

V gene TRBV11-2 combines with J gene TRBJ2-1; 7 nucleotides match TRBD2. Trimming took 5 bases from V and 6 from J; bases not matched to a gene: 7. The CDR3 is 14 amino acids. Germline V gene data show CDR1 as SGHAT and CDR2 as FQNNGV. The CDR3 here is CASSPRLALNEQFF. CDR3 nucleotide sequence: TGTGCCAGCAGCCCCCGACTAGCTCTCAATGAGCAGTTCTTC.

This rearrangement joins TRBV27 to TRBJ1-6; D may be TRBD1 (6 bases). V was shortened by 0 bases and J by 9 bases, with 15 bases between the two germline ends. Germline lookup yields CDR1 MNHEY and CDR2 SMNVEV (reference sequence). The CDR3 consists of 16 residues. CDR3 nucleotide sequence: TGTGCCAGCAGTTTATCGAGGGGAGGGGGTGTTTCACCCCTCCACTTT. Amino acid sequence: CASSLSRGGGVSPLHF.

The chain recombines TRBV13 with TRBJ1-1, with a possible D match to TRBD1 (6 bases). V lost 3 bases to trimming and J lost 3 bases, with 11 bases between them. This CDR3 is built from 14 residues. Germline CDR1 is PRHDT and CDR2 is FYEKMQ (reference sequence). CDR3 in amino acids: CASSLVNRDTEAFF. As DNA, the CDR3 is TGTGCCAGCAGCTTGGTAAACAGGGACACTGAAGCTTTCTTT.

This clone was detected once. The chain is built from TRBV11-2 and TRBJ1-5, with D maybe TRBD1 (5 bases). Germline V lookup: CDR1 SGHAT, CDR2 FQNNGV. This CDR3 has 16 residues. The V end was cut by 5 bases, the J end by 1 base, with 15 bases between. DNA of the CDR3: TGTGCCAGCAGCCCGGGACGGGGGAAAAGCAATCAGCCCCAGCATTTT. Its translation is CASSPGRGKSNQPQHF.

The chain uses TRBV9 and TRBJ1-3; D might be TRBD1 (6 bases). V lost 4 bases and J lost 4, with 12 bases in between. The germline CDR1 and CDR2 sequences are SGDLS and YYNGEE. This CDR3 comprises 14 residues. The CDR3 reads CASSPRQEGNTIYF. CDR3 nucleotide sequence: TGTGCCAGCAGCCCAAGACAGGAGGGAAACACCATATATTTT.

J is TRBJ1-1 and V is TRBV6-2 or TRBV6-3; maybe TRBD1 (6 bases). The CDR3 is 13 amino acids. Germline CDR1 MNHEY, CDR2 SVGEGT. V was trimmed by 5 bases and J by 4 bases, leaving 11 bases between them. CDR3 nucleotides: TGTGCCAGCAGTCACAGGGTTCGCACTGAAGCTTTCTTT. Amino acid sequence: CASSHRVRTEAFF.

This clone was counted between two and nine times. CDR3 nucleotides: TGTGCCAGCAGCTTAAGTCAGATGAACACTGAAGCTTTCTTT. This sequence encodes CASSLSQMNTEAFF. This chain links TRBV7-2 with TRBJ1-1; D remains unclear. Trimming stripped 2 bases from V and 0 bases from J, with 7 bases between. From germline, CDR1 is SGHTA and CDR2 FQGNSA. This CDR3 region has 14 residues. Looking up the rest from reference TRBV7-2 and TRBJ1-1 gives the full variable domain: GAGVSQSPSNKVTEKGKDVELRCDPISGHTALYWYRQSLGQGLEFLIYFQGNSAPDKSGLPSDRFSAERTGGSVSTLTIQRTQQEDSAVYLCASSLSQMNTEAFFGQGTRLTVV.

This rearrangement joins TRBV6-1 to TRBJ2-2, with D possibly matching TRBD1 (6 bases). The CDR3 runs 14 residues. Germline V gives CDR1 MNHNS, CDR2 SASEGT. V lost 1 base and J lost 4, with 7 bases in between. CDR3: CASSEGGGTGELFF. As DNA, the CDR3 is TGTGCCAGCAGTGAAGGAGGGGGCACCGGGGAGCTGTTTTTT.

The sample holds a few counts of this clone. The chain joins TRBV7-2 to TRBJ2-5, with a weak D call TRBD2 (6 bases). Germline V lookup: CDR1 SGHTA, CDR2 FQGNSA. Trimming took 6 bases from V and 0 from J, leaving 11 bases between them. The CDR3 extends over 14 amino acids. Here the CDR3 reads CASSRDSYQETQYF. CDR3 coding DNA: TGTGCCAGCAGTAGGGACTCGTACCAAGAGACCCAGTACTTC.

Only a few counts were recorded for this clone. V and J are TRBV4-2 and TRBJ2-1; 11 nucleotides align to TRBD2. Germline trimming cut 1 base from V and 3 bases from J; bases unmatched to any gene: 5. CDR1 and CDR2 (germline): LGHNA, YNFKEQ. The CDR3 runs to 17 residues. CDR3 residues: CASSQVTGTSGYNEQFF. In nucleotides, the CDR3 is TGTGCCAGCAGCCAAGTAACCGGGACTAGCGGCTACAATGAGCAGTTCTTC.

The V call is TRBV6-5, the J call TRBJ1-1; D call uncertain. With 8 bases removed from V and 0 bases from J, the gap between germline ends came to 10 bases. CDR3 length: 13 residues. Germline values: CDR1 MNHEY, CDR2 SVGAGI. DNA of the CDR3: TGTGCCAGCCCCGAGCCCCTGAACACTGAAGCTTTCTTT. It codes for CASPEPLNTEAFF.

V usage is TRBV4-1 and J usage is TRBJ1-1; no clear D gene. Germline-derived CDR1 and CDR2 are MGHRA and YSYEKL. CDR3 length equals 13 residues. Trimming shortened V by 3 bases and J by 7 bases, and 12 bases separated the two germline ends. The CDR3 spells CASSQVEGGEAFF. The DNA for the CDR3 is TGCGCCAGCAGCCAGGTTGAGGGAGGTGAAGCTTTCTTT.

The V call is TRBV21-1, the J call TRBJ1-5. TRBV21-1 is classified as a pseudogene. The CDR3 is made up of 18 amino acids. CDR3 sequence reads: CASSKGGGWDIGNQPQHF. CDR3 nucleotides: TGTGCCAGCAGCAAAGGGGGGGGTTGGGACATTGGCAATCAGCCCCAGCATTTT.

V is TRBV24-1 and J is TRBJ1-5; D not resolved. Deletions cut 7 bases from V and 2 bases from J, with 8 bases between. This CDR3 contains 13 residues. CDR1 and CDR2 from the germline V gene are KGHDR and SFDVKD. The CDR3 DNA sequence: TGTGCCACCAGCAGTACAGGCAATCAGCCCCAGCATTTT. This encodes CATSSTGNQPQHF.

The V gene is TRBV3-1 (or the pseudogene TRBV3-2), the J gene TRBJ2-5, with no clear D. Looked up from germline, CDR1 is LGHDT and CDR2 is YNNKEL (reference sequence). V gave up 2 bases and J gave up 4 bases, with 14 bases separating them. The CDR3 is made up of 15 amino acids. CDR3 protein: CASSQNFSPGETQYF. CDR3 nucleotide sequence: TGTGCCAGCAGCCAAAATTTCTCCCCCGGAGAGACCCAGTACTTC.

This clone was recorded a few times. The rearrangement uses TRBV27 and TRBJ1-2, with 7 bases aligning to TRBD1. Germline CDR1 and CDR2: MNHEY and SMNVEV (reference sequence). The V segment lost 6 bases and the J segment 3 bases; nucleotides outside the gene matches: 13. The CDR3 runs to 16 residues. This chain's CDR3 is CASSPSDRRNDYGYTF. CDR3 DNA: TGTGCCAGCAGCCCGTCGGACAGGCGAAACGACTATGGCTACACCTTC.

The DNA for the CDR3 is TGTGCCAGCAGCCCCCAGGTACACAATCAGCCCCAGCATTTT. This codes for CASSPQVHNQPQHF. The genes are TRBV27 and TRBJ1-5; D is uncertain. CDR1 and CDR2 from the germline V gene are MNHEY and SMNVEV (reference sequence). V shed 6 bases and J shed 3 bases, with 12 bases lying between them. The CDR3 is 14 amino acids.

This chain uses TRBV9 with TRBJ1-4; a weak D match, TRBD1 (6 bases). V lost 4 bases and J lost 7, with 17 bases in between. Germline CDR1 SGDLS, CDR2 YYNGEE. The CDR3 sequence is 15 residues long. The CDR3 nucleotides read TGTGCCAGCAGCCCAGGGGACGGCCCTTTTGAAAAACTGTTTTTT. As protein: CASSPGDGPFEKLFF.

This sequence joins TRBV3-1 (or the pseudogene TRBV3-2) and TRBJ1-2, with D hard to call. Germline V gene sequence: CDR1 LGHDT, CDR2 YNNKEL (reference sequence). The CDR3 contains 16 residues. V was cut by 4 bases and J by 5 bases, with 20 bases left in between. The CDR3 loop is CASSPGWDSGGYGYTF. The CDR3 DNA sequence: TGTGCCAGCAGCCCCGGCTGGGATTCAGGAGGGTATGGCTACACCTTC.

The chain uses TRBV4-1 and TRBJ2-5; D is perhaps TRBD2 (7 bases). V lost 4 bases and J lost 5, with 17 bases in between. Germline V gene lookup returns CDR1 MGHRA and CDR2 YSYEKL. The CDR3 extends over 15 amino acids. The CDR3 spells CASSPQGGGRETQYF. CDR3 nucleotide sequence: TGCGCCAGCAGCCCCCAAGGGGGAGGGCGGGAGACCCAGTACTTC.

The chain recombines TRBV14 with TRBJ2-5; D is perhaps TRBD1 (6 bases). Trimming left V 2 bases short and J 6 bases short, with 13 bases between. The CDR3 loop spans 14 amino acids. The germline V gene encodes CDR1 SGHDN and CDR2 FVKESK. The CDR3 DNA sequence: TGTGCCAGCAGCCAAAGCAGGGGCGGAAAGACCCAGTACTTC. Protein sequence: CASSQSRGGKTQYF.

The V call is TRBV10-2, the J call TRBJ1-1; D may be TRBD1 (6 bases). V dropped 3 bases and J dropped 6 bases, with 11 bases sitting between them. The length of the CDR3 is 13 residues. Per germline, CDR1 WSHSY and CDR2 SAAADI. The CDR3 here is CASSEYQGSEAFF. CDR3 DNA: TGCGCCAGCAGTGAATACCAGGGGTCTGAAGCTTTCTTT.